This T cell receptor beta chain was documented in a study of cytotoxic CD8 clonotypes in ibrutinib-treated CLL. Repertoires were generated with immunoSEQ multiplex PCR, while TCRdb's copy carries only in-frame clones and drops some. Of 90,000 to 95,000 clones listed, roughly three quarters are singletons. V dropped 4 bases and J dropped 7; count of bases not matched to a gene: 9. Germline V gene lookup returns CDR1 SGHDN and CDR2 FVKESK. The CDR3 is 15 residues long. The material sequenced was PBMCs, taken after 24 months of ibrutinib treatment. The receptor was isolated from a human donor with chronic lymphocytic leukemia. This chain links TRBV14 with TRBJ2-5; 10 bases agree with TRBD1. The CDR3 sequence: CASSPPGTGVPTQYF. The CDR3 region has the DNA TGTGCCAGCAGCCCTCCCGGGACAGGGGTCCCGACCCAGTACTTC.